This TCR beta chain originates from a study of CD8 T cells in Susac syndrome. CDR3 length: 16 residues. CDR1 is SEHNR, CDR2 FQNEAQ, per germline (reference sequence). Trimming took off 4 bases at V and 1 base at J, with 16 bases between the two ends. The RNA, about 0.5 to 1 ug, was put through reverse transcription using random hexamers. The amplification used immunoSEQ multiplex PCR on TCR beta CDR3; it spanned 54 Vbeta and 13 Jbeta. Using its own MiXCR run on the immunoSEQ multiplex PCR reads, TCRdb lists one record per CDR3 protein. The table records around 79,000 distinct CDR3 sequences, about 95% of them present only once. Blood CD8+ and CD4+ T cells underwent high-throughput TCR beta sequencing. TEMRA cells were FACS-enriched, unlike CD8+ and CD4+ T cells, which were negatively isolated.

The sequenced sample was CD8+ T cells from PBMCs. The receptor comes from a human donor with multiple sclerosis. The V gene is TRBV7-9, the J gene TRBJ1-1; D remains unclear. For the CDR3, the DNA is TGTGCCAGCAGCTCCGTGGCGCGCGGCGGGAACACTGAAGCTTTCTTT. Residues: CASSSVARGGNTEAFF.